What follows are 25 T cell receptor beta chains derived from one specimen sequenced in a study of CD8 T cells in ankylosing spondylitis. General study points: Within ankylosing spondylitis blood, a TCR beta motif made up of several highly homologous variants appeared to be characteristic.

No cognate antigen is known for these TCRs. TCRdb analysed the 5' RACE reads with MiXCR anew, one entry per CDR3 protein. The table shows under 950,000 distinct CDR3 sequences, with around 20% occurring only once. The sequencing sample was made of blood, either unsorted or a sorted T cell fraction (not recorded which). These receptor sequences come from a male donor with ankylosing spondylitis.

V gene TRBV4-1 combines with J gene TRBJ1-5, with D perhaps TRBD1 (5 bases). The germline V and J ends were trimmed by 0 bases and 6 bases, with 6 bases remaining between them. There are 13 residues in the CDR3. CDR1 and CDR2 (germline): MGHRA, YSYEKL. In DNA, the CDR3 is TGCGCCAGCAGCCAAGAGGGGGTTCAGCCCCAGCATTTT. This codes for CASSQEGVQPQHF.

In its sample, this clonotype was seen many times. The V call is TRBV6-2 or TRBV6-3, the J call TRBJ2-3; no clear D. Trimming cost V 6 bases and J 6 bases, with 7 bases left between them. The CDR3 is 11 amino acids. The V gene's germline CDR1 is MNHEY and CDR2 SVGEGT. The CDR3 DNA follows: TGTGCCAGCAGCGACGGTGATACGCAGTATTTT. Translated: CASSDGDTQYF.

This clonotype was seen at least ten times. V is TRBV5-1 and J is TRBJ2-1, with TRBD2 as a possible D gene (6 bases). Trimming pared 0 bases from V and 6 bases from J, leaving 13 bases between. Germline assignment: CDR1 SGHRS and CDR2 YFSETQ. The length of the CDR3 is 15 residues. Here the CDR3 reads CASSLGGTVGNEQFF. CDR3 nucleotide sequence: TGCGCCAGCAGCTTGGGCGGGACGGTGGGCAATGAGCAGTTCTTC. Complete variable domain (other parts from reference TRBV5-1 and TRBJ2-1): KAGVTQTPRYLIKTRGQQVTLSCSPISGHRSVSWYQQTPGQGLQFLFEYFSETQRNKGNFPGRFSGRQFSNSRSEMNVSTLELGDSALYLCASSLGGTVGNEQFFGPGTRLTVL.

J is TRBJ2-7 and V is TRBV20-1, with 13 bases fitting TRBD2. V lost 6 bases to trimming and J lost 7 bases; unmatched junction nucleotides: 9. Germline V gene sequence: CDR1 DFQATT, CDR2 SNEGSKA (reference sequence). The CDR3 extends over 14 amino acids. In nucleotides, the CDR3 is TGCAGTGCCCCAGTGGGACTAGCGGGGTATGAGCAGTACTTC. This codes for CSAPVGLAGYEQYF.

This clonotype was detected a few times. This rearrangement joins TRBV5-6 to TRBJ1-4, with D tentatively TRBD1 (6 bases). CDR1 SGHDT and CDR2 YYEEEE come from the germline V gene. This CDR3 has 15 residues. Trimming stripped 0 bases from V and 5 bases from J, with 11 bases between. The CDR3 protein is CASSLEGTKNEKLFF. In nucleotides, the CDR3 is TGTGCCAGCAGCTTGGAGGGGACAAAAAATGAAAAACTGTTTTTT.

The chain is built from TRBV3-1 and TRBJ2-2; 9 nucleotides align to TRBD1. Germline V gives CDR1 LGHDT, CDR2 YNNKEL (reference sequence). The CDR3 extends over 15 amino acids. V gave up 5 bases and J gave up 3 bases; unmatched junction bases: 4. This CDR3 is CASSAGTGHTGELFF. As DNA, the CDR3 is TGTGCCAGCAGCGCCGGGACAGGGCACACCGGGGAGCTGTTTTTT.

Concerning this clonotype itself: Just one base apart from a much larger clone, this may be a read error. This CDR3 is CGVVTGGQEFYNEQFF. CDR3 in DNA: TGCGGCGTTGTTACCGGGGGACAGGAGTTTTACAATGAGCAGTTCTTC. The rearrangement uses TRBV29-1 and TRBJ2-1; 8 bases fit TRBD1. In germline, CDR1 is SQVTM, CDR2 ANQGSEA. The CDR3 sequence is 16 residues long.

The V gene is TRBV29-1, the J gene TRBJ1-2; TRBD1 agrees at 8 bases. The J segment lost 3 bases and the V segment lost 5 bases, leaving 2 bases of the junction unmatched. The CDR3 consists of 12 residues. In germline, CDR1 is SQVTM, CDR2 ANQGSEA. The CDR3 region has the DNA TGCAGCGTTACGGGACAGGACTATGGCTACACCTTC. Translation: CSVTGQDYGYTF. Supplemented by reference TRBV29-1 and TRBJ1-2, the full variable domain reads SAVISQKPSRDICQRGTSLTIQCQVDSQVTMMFWYRQQPGQSLTLIATANQGSEATYESGFVIDKFPISRPNLTFSTLTVSNMSPEDSSIYLCSVTGQDYGYTFGSGTRLTVV.

The V and J genes are TRBV18 and TRBJ2-1, with TRBD2 matching 13 bases. Germline trimming cut 6 bases from V and 10 bases from J; bases unmatched to any gene: 6. CDR3 size: 14 residues. CDR1 and CDR2 from the germline V gene are KGHSH and LQKENI. The CDR3 loop reads CASSPGLAGVEQFF. CDR3 nucleotides: TGTGCCAGCTCCCCCGGACTAGCGGGAGTGGAGCAGTTCTTC.

CDR3 protein: CASSPGESNQPQHF. CDR3 DNA sequence: TGTGCCAGCAGCCCAGGGGAGAGCAATCAGCCCCAGCATTTT. The chain has TRBV3-1 and TRBJ1-5; TRBD1 is a possible D gene (6 bases). Trimming left V 4 bases short and J 1 base short, with 8 bases between. Germline CDR1 reads LGHDT; CDR2 reads YNNKEL (reference sequence). The length of the CDR3 is 14 residues.

The table lists this clonotype with a few counts. The V gene is TRBV21-1, the J gene TRBJ1-3; the table's D gene call, TRBD1, was not cross checked with the DNA. TRBV21-1 is noted as a pseudogene. There are 18 residues in the CDR3. Here the CDR3 DNA reads TGTGCCAGCAGCAAAGGGAGGAGGGACAGCACCTCTGGAAACACCATATATTTT. Translating it yields CASSKGRRDSTSGNTIYF.

This clonotype was picked up many times. The rearrangement joins TRBV28 to TRBJ2-7; D is perhaps TRBD1 or TRBD2 (5 bases each). The CDR3 is made up of 16 amino acids. V was trimmed by 1 base and J by 0 bases, leaving 13 bases between them. Germline V gene lookup returns CDR1 MDHEN and CDR2 SYDVKM. CDR3 nucleotide sequence: TGTGCCAGCAGTTTATTCGGTGTAGGGACCTCCTACGAGCAGTACTTC. Translation: CASSLFGVGTSYEQYF. The full variable domain, in which reference TRBV28 and TRBJ2-7 provide the parts outside the CDR3, is DVKVTQSSRYLVKRTGEKVFLECVQDMDHENMFWYRQDPGLGLRLIYFSYDVKMKEKGDIPEGYSVSREKKERFSLILESASTNQTSMYLCASSLFGVGTSYEQYFGPGTRLTVT.

This clonotype was observed a few times. The chain uses TRBV5-1 and TRBJ1-4; no clear D. The V gene's germline CDR1 is SGHRS and CDR2 YFSETQ. Trimming shortened V by 7 bases and J by 3 bases, and 19 bases separated the two germline ends. This CDR3 is 16 amino acids long. The CDR3 sequence: CASQLGVAGSNEKLFF. In DNA, the CDR3 is TGCGCCAGCCAGCTGGGTGTGGCAGGTTCTAATGAAAAACTGTTTTTT.

This clonotype was observed a handful of times. J is TRBJ2-5 and V is TRBV6-6; weak D call: TRBD1 (5 bases). CDR3 length equals 13 residues. Trimming removed 6 bases at V and 1 base at J, with 9 bases between. From germline, CDR1 is MNHNY and CDR2 SVGAGI (reference sequence). CDR3 DNA: TGTGCCAGCAGCCCGACAGTCCAAGAGACCCAGTACTTC. It codes for CASSPTVQETQYF.

The V call is TRBV3-1, the J call TRBJ2-7; possibly TRBD1 for D (6 bases). Trimming shortened V by 1 base and J by 7 bases, and 17 bases separated the two germline ends. The germline gives CDR1 LGHDT, CDR2 YNNKEL (reference sequence). The CDR3 contains 15 residues. The CDR3 nucleotides read TGTGCCAGCAGCCAAGGAGCCCAGGAGAGGGGGGAGCAGTACTTC. Protein product: CASSQGAQERGEQYF.

This clonotype was picked up a small number of times. The rearrangement joins TRBV20-1 to TRBJ1-1; no firm D call. The CDR3 is 13 residues long. CDR1 and CDR2 from the germline V gene are DFQATT and SNEGSKA (reference sequence). V was cut by 3 bases and J by 1 base, with 9 bases left in between. DNA for the CDR3: TGCAGTGCTAGGCTGTCGCAGAACACTGAAGCTTTCTTT. It specifies CSARLSQNTEAFF.

The V gene is TRBV3-1, the J gene TRBJ1-2; the D is unclear. The CDR3 spans 16 residues. V was clipped by 3 bases and J by 5 bases, with 19 bases between them. The germline V gene encodes CDR1 LGHDT and CDR2 YNNKEL (reference sequence). CDR3 sequence: CASSHTPPGGNYGYTF. The CDR3 nucleotides read TGTGCCAGCAGCCATACACCACCGGGCGGAAATTATGGCTACACCTTC.

This clonotype was detected only a few times. The V gene is TRBV9, the J gene TRBJ2-5; D might be TRBD2 (6 bases). The germline V gene encodes CDR1 SGDLS and CDR2 YYNGEE. This CDR3 is 15 amino acids long. Trimming removed 2 bases at V and 1 base at J, with 12 bases between. The CDR3 is CASSVLGTVQETQYF. The CDR3 nucleotides are TGTGCCAGCAGCGTCCTCGGGACTGTCCAAGAGACCCAGTACTTC.

The chain joins TRBV6-1 to TRBJ2-1, with 8 bases that match TRBD1. Looked up from germline, CDR1 is MNHNS and CDR2 is SASEGT. The CDR3 spans 16 residues. The trim removed 11 bases at V and 3 bases at J, leaving 15 bases unmatched. CDR3 sequence: CARYVGPGGIYNEQFF. CDR3 DNA sequence: TGTGCCCGCTACGTTGGTCCAGGGGGCATCTACAATGAGCAGTTCTTC.

This clonotype turned up a few times. This chain uses TRBV20-1 with TRBJ1-2; D remains ambiguous. The CDR3 runs 18 residues. Germline loops: CDR1 DFQATT, CDR2 SNEGSKA (reference sequence). V lost 2 bases and J 4 bases, leaving 26 bases between the germline ends. CDR3 protein: CSARIPVGTSNLPYGYTF. The CDR3 region has the DNA TGCAGTGCTAGAATCCCGGTGGGCACATCCAATCTTCCCTATGGCTACACCTTC.

The rearrangement links TRBV7-2 to TRBJ2-7; the D gene could be TRBD1 or TRBD2 (6 bases each). Trimming took off 1 base at V and 2 bases at J, with 12 bases between the two ends. This CDR3 has 15 amino acids. Germline V gene data show CDR1 as SGHTA and CDR2 as FQGNSA. The CDR3 loop reads CASSLGGAQAYEQYF. The CDR3 region has the DNA TGTGCCAGCAGCTTAGGGGGGGCGCAAGCCTACGAGCAGTACTTC.

Only a few counts were recorded for this clonotype. V gene TRBV28 combines with J gene TRBJ2-2; 7 bases match TRBD2. This CDR3 has 16 residues. CDR1 and CDR2 (germline): MDHEN, SYDVKM. V lost 7 bases and J lost 5; bases outside the gene matches: 13. The CDR3 sequence is CASTLGAGAETGELFF. The CDR3 DNA follows: TGTGCCAGCACCCTAGGGGCGGGAGCTGAGACCGGGGAGCTGTTTTTT.

The CDR3 loop reads CSARGLFNQPQHF. CDR3 in DNA: TGCAGTGCTAGGGGACTGTTCAATCAGCCCCAGCATTTT. The chain carries TRBV20-1 and TRBJ1-5, with D perhaps TRBD1 (5 bases). CDR3 length equals 13 residues. V lost 3 bases, J lost 3 bases, and 9 bases lay in between. The germline CDR1 and CDR2 sequences are DFQATT and SNEGSKA (reference sequence).

This sequence joins TRBV9 and TRBJ2-1, with TRBD1 matching 8 bases. This CDR3 contains 14 residues. CDR1 is SGDLS, CDR2 YYNGEE, per germline. The J segment lost 8 bases and the V segment lost 2 bases, leaving 6 bases of the junction unmatched. This CDR3 reads CASSVGQGEDEQFF. The CDR3 DNA sequence: TGTGCCAGCAGCGTCGGACAGGGCGAGGATGAGCAGTTCTTC.

This clonotype showed up just a few times. The CDR3 nucleotides read TGTGCCAGCACCCGGACAGGGGGGCCCTACGAGCAGTACTTC. Translated, it gives CASTRTGGPYEQYF. The V and J genes are TRBV28 and TRBJ2-7; TRBD1 matches 10 bases. Losses at the gene ends were 7 bases for V and 2 bases for J; bases not matched to a gene: 5. The germline gives CDR1 MDHEN, CDR2 SYDVKM. This CDR3 comprises 14 residues.